The 7 T cell receptor beta chains presented below share a single source sample, sequenced in a study of CD8 T cells in ankylosing spondylitis. TCRdb reanalysed the 5' RACE reads using MiXCR and keeps one entry per CDR3 protein. This table has 85,000 to 100,000 distinct CDR3 sequences, 8% to 10% appearing once. The sequenced sample was blood, either unsorted or a sorted T cell fraction (not recorded which). The receptors come from a male donor with ankylosing spondylitis or in good health (not recorded which).

This clonotype was detected ten times or more. V and J are TRBV9 and TRBJ1-1; D gene unclear. In germline, CDR1 is SGDLS, CDR2 YYNGEE. V lost 4 bases to trimming and J lost 1 base, with 8 bases between them. CDR3 size: 13 residues. The CDR3 is CASSTQRNTEAFF. CDR3 nucleotide sequence: TGTGCCAGCAGCACACAAAGGAACACTGAAGCTTTCTTT.

This clonotype was seen many times. CDR3 sequence: CASSLGVDNQPQHF. In nucleotides, the CDR3 is TGCGCCAGCAGCTTGGGGGTGGACAATCAGCCCCAGCATTTT. The rearrangement joins TRBV5-1 to TRBJ1-5, with D unresolved. The length of the CDR3 is 14 residues. V was pared by 0 bases and J by 3 bases, with 7 bases between. Germline V gives CDR1 SGHRS, CDR2 YFSETQ.

This clonotype was observed many times. One end of the junction does not line up with germline, which may come from a read error. The chain recombines TRBV5-1 with TRBJ1-5; D ambiguous. The CDR3 has 13 amino acids. The germline gives CDR1 SGHRS, CDR2 YFSETQ. Here the CDR3 reads CASSLSGNQPQHF. Written as DNA, the CDR3 is TGCGCCAGTAGCTTGAGTGGTAATCAGCCCCAGCATTTT.

The sample holds many counts of this clonotype. V and J are TRBV7-2 and TRBJ2-3, with D tentatively TRBD1 or TRBD2 (6 bases each). V lost 5 bases to trimming and J lost 7 bases, with 19 bases between them. The CDR3 length is 15 residues. Per the germline V gene, CDR1 is SGHTA and CDR2 is FQGNSA. CDR3 loop: CASSPAGLRGHTQYF. CDR3 nucleotides: TGTGCCAGCAGCCCCGCCGGGCTTCGGGGGCATACGCAGTATTTT.

This clonotype was counted ten times or more. The DNA for the CDR3 is TGTGCCAGCAGCTTGGAGCTAGCGGGAACAGGTGAGCAGTTCTTC. It translates to CASSLELAGTGEQFF. The chain employs TRBV5-6 and TRBJ2-1; TRBD2 agrees at 9 bases. The junction had 7 bases not matched to a gene; V was cut back by 0 bases and J by 9 bases. Germline V gene data show CDR1 as SGHDT and CDR2 as YYEEEE. The CDR3 covers 15 residues.

The V call is TRBV27, the J call TRBJ2-1; TRBD2 matches at 14 bases. Germline CDR1 and CDR2: MNHEY and SMNVEV (reference sequence). The CDR3 totals 18 residues. Trimming at V came to 11 bases and at J to 0 bases, leaving 12 bases not matched to a gene. The CDR3 region has the DNA TGTGCCTTCAGTTTGTCGGGACTAGCGGGGGACTCCTACAATGAGCAGTTCTTC. This gives the protein CAFSLSGLAGDSYNEQFF.

The table lists this clonotype with a few counts. The rearrangement uses TRBV7-2 and TRBJ2-7, with D unresolved. This CDR3 is built from 11 residues. The germline gives CDR1 SGHTA, CDR2 FQGNSA. V lost 6 bases and J lost 6, with 9 bases in between. CDR3 protein: CASSFSPEQYF. The CDR3 DNA reads TGTGCCAGCAGTTTTTCACCCGAGCAGTACTTC.